A selection of T cell receptor beta chains follows, all from one sample in a study of beta chain features in type 1 diabetes. Profiled with immunoSEQ multiplex PCR; TCRdb holds only in-frame clones, not every one. The sample consists of 300,000 to 350,000 clones, roughly 14% of them appearing once. The sequencing sample was made of naive CD4+ T cells from blood. All receptors derive from a woman younger than 35 with type 1 diabetes. CDR3s include the opening cysteine and the closing phenylalanine or tryptophan.

CDR3 protein	V gene	J gene	CDR3 length
CASSGTVYGYTF	TRBV25-1	TRBJ1-2	12
CASSPPDRGTQYF	TRBV7-2	TRBJ2-3	13
CASSQDGTSGRKQFF	TRBV14	TRBJ2-1	15
CASSISLNNEQFF	TRBV9	TRBJ2-1	13
CAWSPGQGGNQPQHF	TRBV30	TRBJ1-5	15
CSARGAFEQFF	TRBV20-1	TRBJ2-1	11
CASSVDREQFF	TRBV2	TRBJ2-1	11
CASSLQVAGELFF	TRBV5-1	TRBJ2-2	13
CASRPSGTKETQYF	TRBV11-2	TRBJ2-5	14
CASSPPDRYGYTF	TRBV18	TRBJ1-2	13
CASSQGYRDYEQYF	TRBV4-2	TRBJ2-7	14
CASSPREAGANVLTF	TRBV6-1	TRBJ2-6	15
CAGAGQMNTEAFF	TRBV6-1	TRBJ1-1	13
CASSWDRDTEAFF	TRBV9	TRBJ1-1	13